Each of the 10 T cell receptor beta chains below was sequenced from the same sample in a study of shared clonotypes between healthy human individuals. CD45RO-negative CD8 cells positively selected for CCR7 made up the naive population, which excluded terminally differentiated effector memory CD45RA+ cells. Sequenced by immunoSEQ multiplex PCR; TCRdb stores in-frame clones only, minus some. Of approximately 740,000 clones in the sample, roughly 92% are singletons; the top ten hold less than 25%. The sequenced sample consisted of naive CD8+ T cells sorted from blood. The origin of the receptors is a man aged 25 to 40 in good health.

About this clone itself: Other DNA sequences in the sample encode the same CDR3. V is TRBV27 and J is TRBJ2-7; D not resolved. The CDR3 is 13 amino acids. The germline V gene has CDR1 MNHEY and CDR2 SMNVEV (reference sequence). The V end was cut by 5 bases, the J end by 1 base, with 9 bases between. CDR3 nucleotides: TGTGCCAGCAGTCTCACCTCTTCCTACGAGCAGTACTTC. Translation: CASSLTSSYEQYF.

The genes are TRBV27 and TRBJ2-6; TRBD2 is a possible D gene (5 bases). Germline CDR1 MNHEY, CDR2 SMNVEV (reference sequence). Trimming removed 1 base from V and 2 bases from J, with 12 bases in between. This CDR3 region has 17 residues. The CDR3 loop is CASSLFSGMTGANVLTF. CDR3 coding DNA: TGTGCCAGCAGTTTATTTTCGGGAATGACTGGGGCCAACGTCCTGACTTTC.

The chain carries TRBV5-1 and TRBJ2-1; D may be TRBD2 (5 bases). The germline V and J ends were trimmed by 0 bases and 6 bases, with 13 bases remaining between them. This CDR3 comprises 15 residues. Germline CDR1 is SGHRS and CDR2 is YFSETQ. This CDR3 is CASSLGLASFNEQFF. CDR3 DNA: TGCGCCAGCAGCTTGGGGTTAGCGAGTTTCAATGAGCAGTTCTTC. Combining the CDR3 with reference TRBV5-1 and TRBJ2-1 gives the whole variable domain KAGVTQTPRYLIKTRGQQVTLSCSPISGHRSVSWYQQTPGQGLQFLFEYFSETQRNKGNFPGRFSGRQFSNSRSEMNVSTLELGDSALYLCASSLGLASFNEQFFGPGTRLTVL.

The genes are TRBV7-7 and TRBJ2-7; 8 bases align to TRBD2. This CDR3 is built from 13 residues. Trimming removed 4 bases from V and 7 bases from J; junction bases left unmatched: 6. Germline CDR1 reads SSHAT; CDR2 reads FNYEAQ (reference sequence). The CDR3 spells CASSSGGVGEQYF. CDR3 sequence (DNA): TGTGCCAGCAGCTCCGGGGGGGTAGGAGAGCAGTACTTC.

This clone was observed once. The DNA for the CDR3 is TGCGCCAGCAGCCAAGTTTCACAGCTCTACGAGCAGTACTTC. Its protein product is CASSQVSQLYEQYF. The chain uses TRBV4-1 and TRBJ2-7, with D uncertain. The V end lost 1 base, the J end lost 3 bases, and 10 bases lay between the germline ends. The CDR3 contains 14 residues. Germline lookup yields CDR1 MGHRA and CDR2 YSYEKL.

The chain couples TRBV11-2 to TRBJ2-3; D possibly corresponds to TRBD2 (7 bases). This CDR3 comprises 15 residues. The V end lost 5 bases, the J end lost 3 bases, and 15 bases lay between the germline ends. Germline V gene lookup returns CDR1 SGHAT and CDR2 FQNNGV. CDR3 loop: CASSQGTINTDTQYF. CDR3 DNA sequence: TGTGCCAGCAGCCAGGGGACTATAAATACAGATACGCAGTATTTT.

The rearrangement links TRBV11-2 to TRBJ2-3; the match to TRBD2 covers 9 bases. Germline loops: CDR1 SGHAT, CDR2 FQNNGV. This CDR3 contains 17 residues. The ends lost 5 bases at V and 0 bases at J; junction bases unmatched: 9. The CDR3 nucleotides are TGTGCCAGCAGCGGGGAGACTAGCGGAACTAGCACAGATACGCAGTATTTT. Amino acid sequence: CASSGETSGTSTDTQYF.

Concerning this clone itself: The identical CDR3 is also encoded by other nucleotide sequences in the sample. This chain links TRBV7-9 with TRBJ1-2; no clear D gene. V was cut by 0 bases and J by 8 bases, with 4 bases left in between. CDR3 length: 11 residues. Looked up from germline, CDR1 is SEHNR and CDR2 is FQNEAQ (reference sequence). The CDR3 loop reads CASSLAGGYTF. In DNA form, the CDR3 reads TGTGCCAGCAGCTTAGCGGGGGGCTACACCTTC.

The chain carries TRBV15 and TRBJ2-3; 14 nucleotides match TRBD2. Germline CDR1 is LNHNV and CDR2 is YYDKDF (reference sequence). J lost 5 bases, V lost 5 bases, and 24 bases had no gene match. The CDR3 has 22 amino acids. This CDR3 is CATSRPVGSSSGLAGAEDTQYF. The DNA for the CDR3 is TGTGCCACCAGCCGCCCTGTCGGATCGTCATCGGGACTAGCGGGAGCGGAAGATACGCAGTATTTT.

In the case of this clone: Distinct nucleotide sequences in the sample also encode this CDR3. J is TRBJ2-1 and V is TRBV29-1; TRBD2 matches at 9 bases. J was trimmed by 1 base and V by 1 base; bases with no gene match: 2. Germline assignment: CDR1 SQVTM and CDR2 ANQGSEA. CDR3 length equals 15 residues. The CDR3, as DNA: TGCAGCGTTGAAGGGCGGGAGGGTTCCTACAATGAGCAGTTCTTC. The encoded protein is CSVEGREGSYNEQFF.